One sample yielded the 22 T cell receptor beta chains listed below, sequenced in a study of cytomegalovirus exposure and HLA in healthy donors (dated by TCRdb to 2016 to 2017). Preparation of the library involved the immunoSEQ multiplex PCR assay. For the multiplex PCR, a mixture combining 60 forward primers for TCR Vbeta segments and 13 reverse primers for TCR Jbeta segments was used. The immuneACCESS repertoire file appears here via TCRdb, limited to in-frame rearrangements. These files lack a portion of the clones; in checked studies, under half of the deficit traces to unresolved V genes, and the cause of the others is not known. The table for this sample lists under 200,000 clones; 84% of them were counted only once. The ten largest clonotypes hold 0.38% of the sample. The sample taken for sequencing was PBMCs. The origin of the receptors is a boy between 2 and 10 years old in good health and CMV-seronegative.

The rearrangement joins TRBV27 to TRBJ1-1; 11 bases align to TRBD1. The V segment lost 6 bases and the J segment 7 bases; nucleotides outside the gene matches: 13. The CDR3 extends over 16 amino acids. Germline lookup yields CDR1 MNHEY and CDR2 SMNVEV (reference sequence). In DNA, the CDR3 is TGTGCCAGCAGCACGCCTTCCGGGACAGGGGGTAGTGAAGCTTTCTTT. This gives the protein CASSTPSGTGGSEAFF.

The rearrangement joins TRBV19 to TRBJ2-2; a possible D gene is TRBD2 (5 bases). Germline assignment: CDR1 LNHDA and CDR2 SQIVND (reference sequence). The CDR3 spans 15 residues. Deletions cut 7 bases from V and 1 base from J, with 13 bases between. The DNA of the CDR3 is TGTGCCAGTAAAAGGAGCGGCGGGAACACCGGGGAGCTGTTTTTT. Residues: CASKRSGGNTGELFF.

The chain has TRBV18 and TRBJ2-7; 9 bases align to TRBD2. The germline CDR1 and CDR2 sequences are KGHSH and LQKENI. This CDR3 has 16 residues. V dropped 3 bases and J dropped 0; count of bases not matched to a gene: 6. The CDR3 sequence: CASSPLATSGSYEQYF. The CDR3 nucleotides are TGTGCCAGCTCACCTCTAGCGACTAGCGGCTCCTACGAGCAGTACTTC.

V gene TRBV2 combines with J gene TRBJ2-5, with a tentative D call TRBD1 (5 bases). There are 15 residues in the CDR3. V was shortened by 8 bases and J by 3 bases, with 19 bases between the two germline ends. Germline CDR1 SNHLY, CDR2 FYNNEI. The CDR3 nucleotides are TGTGCCAGCCGGAGCAGGACAACTCAGAAAGAGACCCAGTACTTC. This translates into CASRSRTTQKETQYF.

This chain uses TRBV28 with TRBJ2-1, with a tentative D call TRBD1 (5 bases). This CDR3 region has 13 residues. Germline V CDR1 and CDR2: MDHEN, SYDVKM. The germline V and J ends were trimmed by 6 bases and 7 bases, with 13 bases remaining between them. CDR3 nucleotide sequence: TGTGCCAGCAGAGGCGGTCCAGGGAATGAGCAGTTCTTC. Protein: CASRGGPGNEQFF.

The chain links TRBV11-3 to TRBJ2-1; tentative D call: TRBD1 (5 bases). Germline V gives CDR1 SGHNT, CDR2 YENEEA. V lost 1 base and J 6 bases, leaving 16 bases between the germline ends. There are 16 residues in the CDR3. In DNA form, the CDR3 reads TGTGCCAGCAGCTTAGGGTATGGCAGGGAAGGCAATGAGCAGTTCTTC. Protein: CASSLGYGREGNEQFF. The variable domain in full, completed from reference TRBV11-3 and TRBJ2-1, reads EAGVVQSPRYKIIEKKQPVAFWCNPISGHNTLYWYLQNLGQGPELLIRYENEEAVDDSQLPKDRFSAERLKGVDSTLKIQPAELGDSAVYLCASSLGYGREGNEQFFGPGTRLTVL.

The count of this clone is one. V gene TRBV6-1 combines with J gene TRBJ1-2, with D tentatively TRBD1 (6 bases). The CDR3 runs to 16 residues. V lost 3 bases and J 4 bases, leaving 18 bases between the germline ends. Germline assignment: CDR1 MNHNS and CDR2 SASEGT. The CDR3 sequence: CASSDGGLGQTYGYTF. The CDR3 region has the DNA TGTGCCAGCAGTGATGGGGGCCTCGGACAGACCTATGGCTACACCTTC.

CDR3 amino acids: CASSILGTGLHTGELFF. The CDR3, as DNA: TGTGCCAGCAGCATCCTTGGGACAGGGCTGCACACCGGGGAGCTGTTTTTT. This chain links TRBV11-2 with TRBJ2-2; 9 positions agree with TRBD1. The CDR3 contains 17 residues. Germline V lookup: CDR1 SGHAT, CDR2 FQNNGV. V was pared by 5 bases and J by 3 bases, with 10 bases of the junction left unmatched.

The V call is TRBV6-6, the J call TRBJ1-5; 8 bases agree with TRBD1. J lost 5 bases, V lost 2 bases, and 8 bases had no gene match. The CDR3 sequence is 16 residues long. The germline V gene has CDR1 MNHNY and CDR2 SVGAGI (reference sequence). CDR3 protein: CASSYGDTGGYQPQHF. CDR3 in DNA: TGTGCCAGCAGTTACGGGGACACAGGGGGATATCAGCCCCAGCATTTT.

The chain combines TRBV7-3 with TRBJ2-2, with TRBD2 matching 12 bases. The CDR3 runs 14 residues. Trimming removed 9 bases from V and 5 bases from J; junction bases left unmatched: 4. In germline, CDR1 is SGHTA, CDR2 FQGTGA. In nucleotides, the CDR3 is TGTGCCAGTCGACTAGCGGGAGATACCGGGGAGCTGTTTTTT. Amino acid sequence: CASRLAGDTGELFF.

The V gene is TRBV18, the J gene TRBJ1-2, with D uncertain. The CDR3 runs 16 residues. The V end lost 2 bases, the J end lost 1 base, and 14 bases lay between the germline ends. Germline V CDR1 and CDR2: KGHSH, LQKENI. The CDR3 DNA reads as TGTGCCAGCTCACCATCGGGGAGCTCCGTTAACTATGGCTACACCTTC. Its translation: CASSPSGSSVNYGYTF. Variable domain in full (rest from reference TRBV18 and TRBJ1-2): NAGVMQNPRHLVRRRGQEARLRCSPMKGHSHVYWYRQLPEEGLKFMVYLQKENIIDESGMPKERFSAEFPKEGPSILRIQQVVRGDSAAYFCASSPSGSSVNYGYTFGSGTRLTVV.

This clone has more than one count but fewer than ten. The V gene is TRBV28, the J gene TRBJ1-2; D is possibly TRBD1 (6 bases). CDR1 MDHEN and CDR2 SYDVKM come from the germline V gene. The CDR3 is 13 residues long. The V end lost 3 bases, the J end lost 4 bases, and 9 bases lay between the germline ends. CDR3 coding DNA: TGTGCCAGCAGTTTTGGACAGAGCTATGGCTACACCTTC. It codes for CASSFGQSYGYTF.

This chain uses TRBV29-1 with TRBJ2-6, with a weak D call TRBD1 (5 bases). Deletions cut 5 bases from V and 0 bases from J, with 5 bases between. Germline CDR1 is SQVTM and CDR2 is ANQGSEA. This CDR3 comprises 13 residues. The CDR3 DNA reads as TGCAGCGTTCAGGGCTCTGGGGCCAACGTCCTGACTTTC. It is translated as CSVQGSGANVLTF.

The chain recombines TRBV16 with TRBJ2-1, with D perhaps TRBD2 (7 bases). The CDR3 loop spans 16 amino acids. Trimming pared 2 bases from V and 0 bases from J, leaving 11 bases between. The germline V gene has CDR1 KGHSY and CDR2 FQNENV. The CDR3 coding sequence is TGTGCCAGCAGCCAAAGGGGGGGGACCTCCTACAATGAGCAGTTCTTC. Protein sequence: CASSQRGGTSYNEQFF.

This clone has more than one count but fewer than ten. CDR3 region: CASSTGTGTDTQYF. The CDR3 nucleotides are TGCGCCAGCAGTACCGGGACAGGCACAGATACGCAGTATTTT. V usage is TRBV10-1 and J usage is TRBJ2-3, with 7 bases identical to TRBD1. The CDR3 is 14 residues long. V lost 5 bases to trimming and J lost 1 base; unmatched junction nucleotides: 3. Germline CDR1 and CDR2: WNHNN and SYGVQD (reference sequence).

The CDR3 is CAWSVPRTGGDETQYF. In DNA, the CDR3 is TGTGCCTGGAGTGTGCCTCGGACAGGGGGGGACGAGACCCAGTACTTC. V and J are TRBV30 and TRBJ2-5, with TRBD1 identical over 10 bases. V dropped 0 bases and J dropped 5; count of bases not matched to a gene: 9. CDR1 and CDR2 (germline): GTSNPN, SVGIG (reference sequence). The CDR3 spans 16 residues.

The chain uses TRBV20-1 and TRBJ1-2; possible D gene TRBD1, 5 bases. The germline gives CDR1 DFQATT, CDR2 SNEGSKA (reference sequence). Trimming left V 5 bases short and J 7 bases short, with 11 bases between. The CDR3 runs 11 residues. The DNA for the CDR3 is TGCAGTGCTGCGCGGGGCGGTGGCTACACCTTC. Translated, it gives CSAARGGGYTF.

This clone was detected once. This chain joins TRBV5-1 and TRBJ2-2; D is ambiguous. In germline, CDR1 is SGHRS, CDR2 YFSETQ. CDR3 length: 16 residues. The V gene lost 0 bases and the J gene lost 3 bases, with 12 bases spanning the gap. The CDR3 DNA is TGCGCCAGCAGCTTGGCCCCGACTGCGGACACCGGGGAGCTGTTTTTT. Amino acid sequence: CASSLAPTADTGELFF. The whole variable domain, remainder taken from reference TRBV5-1 and TRBJ2-2, is KAGVTQTPRYLIKTRGQQVTLSCSPISGHRSVSWYQQTPGQGLQFLFEYFSETQRNKGNFPGRFSGRQFSNSRSEMNVSTLELGDSALYLCASSLAPTADTGELFFGEGSRLTVL.

This chain links TRBV19 with TRBJ2-1; TRBD2 matches at 13 bases. Trimming removed 0 bases from V and 1 base from J; junction bases left unmatched: 6. The CDR3 has 19 amino acids. Germline values: CDR1 LNHDA, CDR2 SQIVND (reference sequence). CDR3 coding DNA: TGTGCCAGTAGTATAGATGGTGGGACTAGCGGGATTTCCTACAATGAGCAGTTCTTC. It is translated as CASSIDGGTSGISYNEQFF.

The chain recombines TRBV5-4 with TRBJ2-1; D may be TRBD1 (5 bases). Trimming left V 2 bases short and J 0 bases short, with 12 bases between. CDR3 length: 16 amino acids. Germline lookup yields CDR1 SGHNT and CDR2 YYREEE (reference sequence). Here the CDR3 DNA reads TGTGCCAGCAGCTTACAAACAGGTAGCTCCTACAATGAGCAGTTCTTC. This sequence encodes CASSLQTGSSYNEQFF.

Turning to this clone: Other DNA sequences within the sample encode an identical CDR3. This sequence joins TRBV5-4 and TRBJ2-1; 11 bases align to TRBD2. Trimming at V came to 0 bases and at J to 4 bases, leaving 3 bases not matched to a gene. Germline V CDR1 and CDR2: SGHNT, YYREEE (reference sequence). The CDR3 consists of 16 residues. CDR3 bases: TGTGCCAGCAGCTTGGCCGGGACTAGCGGTTACAATGAGCAGTTCTTC. This translates into CASSLAGTSGYNEQFF.

The chain uses TRBV30 and TRBJ1-1; TRBD1 is a possible D gene (6 bases). The CDR3 totals 15 residues. Between the trimmed V and J ends, which lost 3 bases and 0 bases, there was a span of 14 bases. Germline CDR1 reads GTSNPN; CDR2 reads SVGIG (reference sequence). The CDR3 sequence is CAWRPYRDVNTEAFF. The CDR3, as DNA: TGTGCCTGGAGGCCGTACAGGGATGTGAACACTGAAGCTTTCTTT.